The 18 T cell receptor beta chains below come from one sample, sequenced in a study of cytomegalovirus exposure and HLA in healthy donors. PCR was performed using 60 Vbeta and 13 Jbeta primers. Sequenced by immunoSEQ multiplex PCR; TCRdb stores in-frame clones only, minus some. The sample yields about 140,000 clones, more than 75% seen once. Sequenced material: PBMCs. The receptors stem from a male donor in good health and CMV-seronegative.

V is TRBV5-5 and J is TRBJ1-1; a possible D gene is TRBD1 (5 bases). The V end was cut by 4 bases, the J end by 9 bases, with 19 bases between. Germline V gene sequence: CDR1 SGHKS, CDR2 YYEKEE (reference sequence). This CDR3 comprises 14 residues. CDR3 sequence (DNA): TGTGCCAGCAGCCCCCAGGTAGGGGATGAGAAAGCTTTCTTT. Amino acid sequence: CASSPQVGDEKAFF.

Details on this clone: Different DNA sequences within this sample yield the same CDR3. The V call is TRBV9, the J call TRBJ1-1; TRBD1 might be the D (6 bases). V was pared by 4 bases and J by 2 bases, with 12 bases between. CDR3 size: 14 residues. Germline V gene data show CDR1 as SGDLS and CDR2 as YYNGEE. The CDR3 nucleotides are TGTGCCAGCAGCACCCAGGGGCAAAACACTGAAGCTTTCTTT. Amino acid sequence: CASSTQGQNTEAFF.

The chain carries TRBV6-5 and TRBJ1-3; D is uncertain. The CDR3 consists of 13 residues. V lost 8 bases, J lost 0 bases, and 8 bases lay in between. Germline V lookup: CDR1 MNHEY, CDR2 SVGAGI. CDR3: CASSSSSGNTIYF. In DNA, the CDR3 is TGTGCCAGCTCGTCCAGCTCTGGAAACACCATATATTTT.

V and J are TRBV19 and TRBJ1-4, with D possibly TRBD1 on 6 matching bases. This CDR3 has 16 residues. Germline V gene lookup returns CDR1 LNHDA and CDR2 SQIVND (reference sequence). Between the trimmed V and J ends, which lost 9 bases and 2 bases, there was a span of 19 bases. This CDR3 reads CASLQGYSTTNEKLFF. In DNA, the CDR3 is TGTGCCAGCCTACAGGGTTACAGTACGACTAATGAAAAACTGTTTTTT.

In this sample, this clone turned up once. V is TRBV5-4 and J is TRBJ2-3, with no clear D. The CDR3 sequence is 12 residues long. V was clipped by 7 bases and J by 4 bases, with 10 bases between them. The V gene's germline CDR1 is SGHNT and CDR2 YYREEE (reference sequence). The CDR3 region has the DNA TGTGCCAGCCCGCCGAGTTCAGATACGCAGTATTTT. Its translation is CASPPSSDTQYF.

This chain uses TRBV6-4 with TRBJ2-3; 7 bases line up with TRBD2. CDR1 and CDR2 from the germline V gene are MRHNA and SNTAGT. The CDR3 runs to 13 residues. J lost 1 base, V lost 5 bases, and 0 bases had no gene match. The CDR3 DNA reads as TGTGCCAGCAGTAGCGGGGGCACAGATACGCAGTATTTT. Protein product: CASSSGGTDTQYF.

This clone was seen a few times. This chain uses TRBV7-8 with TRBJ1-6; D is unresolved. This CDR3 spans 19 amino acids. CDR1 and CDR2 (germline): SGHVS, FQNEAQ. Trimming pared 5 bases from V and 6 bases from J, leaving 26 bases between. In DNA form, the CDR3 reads TGTGCCAGCAGCACCGGGCCGGGAGGTAGTTTCCAGTTTAATTCACCCCTCCACTTT. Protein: CASSTGPGGSFQFNSPLHF.

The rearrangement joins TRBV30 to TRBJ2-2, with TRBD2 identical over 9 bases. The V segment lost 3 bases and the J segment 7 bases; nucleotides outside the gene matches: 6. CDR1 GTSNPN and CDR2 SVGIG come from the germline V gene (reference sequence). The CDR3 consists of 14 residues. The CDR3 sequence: CAWRASGADGELFF. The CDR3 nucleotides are TGTGCCTGGAGAGCTAGCGGGGCGGACGGGGAGCTGTTTTTT.

CDR3 sequence: CASSLRQGARTGELFF. The CDR3 nucleotides are TGTGCCAGCAGCTTGCGACAGGGGGCACGGACCGGGGAGCTGTTTTTT. This sequence joins TRBV7-6 and TRBJ2-2; 10 nucleotides agree with TRBD1. CDR3 length equals 16 residues. V was clipped by 3 bases and J by 5 bases; unmatched bases: 6. Germline lookup yields CDR1 SGHVS and CDR2 FNYEAQ.

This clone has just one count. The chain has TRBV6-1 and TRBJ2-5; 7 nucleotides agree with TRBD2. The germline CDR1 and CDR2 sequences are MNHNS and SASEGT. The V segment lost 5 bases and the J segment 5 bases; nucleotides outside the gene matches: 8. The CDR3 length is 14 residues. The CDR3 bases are TGTGCCAGCAGTTTCGAACCGCGGGGGGAGACCCAGTACTTC. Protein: CASSFEPRGETQYF.

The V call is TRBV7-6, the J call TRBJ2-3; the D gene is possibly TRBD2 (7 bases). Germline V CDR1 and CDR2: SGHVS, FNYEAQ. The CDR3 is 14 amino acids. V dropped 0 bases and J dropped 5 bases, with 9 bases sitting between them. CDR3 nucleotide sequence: TGTGCCAGCAGCTTAGCGGGGGGGCGAGATACGCAGTATTTT. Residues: CASSLAGGRDTQYF.

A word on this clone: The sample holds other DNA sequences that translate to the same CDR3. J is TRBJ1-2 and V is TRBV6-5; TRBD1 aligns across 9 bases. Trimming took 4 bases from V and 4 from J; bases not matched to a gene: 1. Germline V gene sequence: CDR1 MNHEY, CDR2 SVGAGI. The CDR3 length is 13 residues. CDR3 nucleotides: TGTGCCAGCAGTTCGGGACAGGGCTATGGCTACACCTTC. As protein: CASSSGQGYGYTF.

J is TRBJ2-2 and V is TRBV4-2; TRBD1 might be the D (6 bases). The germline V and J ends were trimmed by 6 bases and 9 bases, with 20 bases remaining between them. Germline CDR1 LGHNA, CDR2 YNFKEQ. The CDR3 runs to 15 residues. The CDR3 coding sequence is TGTGCCAGCAGGGGCGATACTATCGGGGACAGGGAGCTGTTTTTT. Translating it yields CASRGDTIGDRELFF.

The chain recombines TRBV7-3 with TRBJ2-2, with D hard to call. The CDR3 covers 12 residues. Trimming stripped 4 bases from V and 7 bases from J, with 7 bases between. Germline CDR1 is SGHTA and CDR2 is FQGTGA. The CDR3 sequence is CASSSPGGELFF. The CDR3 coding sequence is TGTGCCAGCAGCTCCCCCGGCGGGGAGCTGTTTTTT.

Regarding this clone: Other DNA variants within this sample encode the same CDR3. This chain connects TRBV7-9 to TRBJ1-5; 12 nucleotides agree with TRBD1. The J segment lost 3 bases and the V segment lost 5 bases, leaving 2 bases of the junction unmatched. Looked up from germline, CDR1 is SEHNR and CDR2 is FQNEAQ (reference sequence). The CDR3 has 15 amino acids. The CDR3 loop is CASSLGQGANQPQHF. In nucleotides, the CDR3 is TGTGCCAGCAGCCTGGGACAGGGGGCCAATCAGCCCCAGCATTTT.

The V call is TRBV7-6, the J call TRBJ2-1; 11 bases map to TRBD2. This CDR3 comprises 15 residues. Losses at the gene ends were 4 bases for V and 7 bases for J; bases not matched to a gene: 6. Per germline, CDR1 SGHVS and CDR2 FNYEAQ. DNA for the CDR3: TGTGCCAGCAGCTCTCCTAGCGGGGGGAGGAATGAGCAGTTCTTC. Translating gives CASSSPSGGRNEQFF.

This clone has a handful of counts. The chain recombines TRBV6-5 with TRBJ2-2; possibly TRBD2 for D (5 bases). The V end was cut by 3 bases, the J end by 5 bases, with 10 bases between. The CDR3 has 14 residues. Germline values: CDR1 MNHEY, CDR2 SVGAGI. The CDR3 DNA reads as TGTGCCAGCAGTTATGTCGAGGGAACCGGGGAGCTGTTTTTT. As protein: CASSYVEGTGELFF.

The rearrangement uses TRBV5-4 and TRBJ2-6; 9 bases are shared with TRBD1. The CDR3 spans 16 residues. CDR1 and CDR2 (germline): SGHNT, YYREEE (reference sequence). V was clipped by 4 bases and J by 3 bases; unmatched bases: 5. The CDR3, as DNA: TGTGCCAGCAGCAGGGACAGGGCGAGTGGGGCCAACGTCCTGACTTTC. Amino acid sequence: CASSRDRASGANVLTF.